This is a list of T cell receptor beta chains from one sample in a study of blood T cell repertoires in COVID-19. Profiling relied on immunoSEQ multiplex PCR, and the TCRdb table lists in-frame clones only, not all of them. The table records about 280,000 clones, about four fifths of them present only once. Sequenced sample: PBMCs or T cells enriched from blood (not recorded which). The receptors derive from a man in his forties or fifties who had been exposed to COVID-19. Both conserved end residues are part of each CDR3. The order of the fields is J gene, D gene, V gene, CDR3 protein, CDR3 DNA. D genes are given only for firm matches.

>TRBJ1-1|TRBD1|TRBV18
CASSPGQGYGEAFF
TGTGCCAGCTCACCGGGACAGGGATATGGTGAAGCTTTCTTT
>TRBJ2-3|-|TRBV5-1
CASNIGSSTDTQYF
TGCGCCAGCAATATTGGCTCTAGCACAGATACGCAGTATTTT
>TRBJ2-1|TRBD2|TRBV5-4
CASSLGTSGRNEQFF
TGTGCCAGCAGCTTGGGTACTAGCGGGAGGAATGAGCAGTTCTTC
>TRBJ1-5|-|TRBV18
CASSPRDTSNQPQHF
TGTGCCAGCTCACCACGGGACACAAGCAATCAGCCCCAGCATTTT
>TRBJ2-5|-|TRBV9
CASSVRDFETQYF
TGTGCCAGCAGCGTGAGGGACTTTGAGACCCAGTACTTC
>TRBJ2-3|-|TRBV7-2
CASSLAAAGDTDTQYF
TGTGCCAGCAGCTTAGCAGCGGCAGGGGACACAGATACGCAGTATTTT
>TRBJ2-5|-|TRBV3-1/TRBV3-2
CASSQVVGREETQYF
TGTGCCAGCAGCCAAGTCGTAGGGAGAGAAGAGACCCAGTACTTC
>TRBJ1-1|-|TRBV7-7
CASSLTSAGPLNTEAFF
TGTGCTAGCAGCTTAACTAGCGCAGGGCCGTTGAACACTGAAGCTTTCTTT
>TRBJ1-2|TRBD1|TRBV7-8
CASSLGGTANYGYTF
TGTGCCAGCAGCTTAGGCGGGACAGCTAACTATGGCTACACCTTC
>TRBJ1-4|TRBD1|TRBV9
CASRPGTGRDNEKLFF
TGTGCCAGCCGTCCCGGGACAGGGAGAGATAATGAAAAACTGTTTTTT
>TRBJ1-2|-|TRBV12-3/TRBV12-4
CASSRLGGYTF
TGTGCCAGCAGTAGGCTCGGGGGCTACACCTTC
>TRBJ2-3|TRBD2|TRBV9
CASSVVASGSGTDTQYF
TGTGCCAGCAGCGTAGTGGCTAGCGGGAGTGGAACAGATACGCAGTATTTT
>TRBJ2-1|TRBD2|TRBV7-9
CASGLAGVYEQFF
TGTGCCAGCGGACTAGCGGGAGTCTATGAGCAGTTCTTC
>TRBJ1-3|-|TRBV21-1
CASSKVPGDGNTIYF
TGTGCCAGCAGCAAAGTACCAGGGGATGGAAACACCATATATTTT
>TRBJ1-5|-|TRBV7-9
CASSEDNNQPQHF
TGTGCCAGCAGCGAGGATAATAATCAGCCCCAGCATTTT
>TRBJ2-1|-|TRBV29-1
CSVEDPGRANEQFF
TGCAGCGTTGAAGATCCTGGCCGAGCGAATGAGCAGTTCTTC